This T cell receptor beta chain stems from a study of CD8+CD57+ T cells in acquired aplastic anemia. General study results and limits: It was found that some 31 CD8+ CDR3 sequences were shared between patients and controls. Researchers reported that CD8+ Simpson's diversity was not significantly different in patients versus controls.

Comment on this clonotype: The antigen is not known.

Trimming stripped 5 bases from V and 0 bases from J, with 12 bases between. This CDR3 has 14 residues. Germline V CDR1 and CDR2: DFQATT, SNEGSKA (reference sequence). Researchers used genomic DNA as the template to profile TCR beta VDJ and CDR3. Each CDR3 protein is one row after TCRdb ran MiXCR on the reads. The sample consists of some 45,000 distinct CDR3 sequences, 68% of them appearing once. The source is a human donor in good health, serving as a control. Sequencing input: sorted CD4+, CD8+, or CD8+CD57+ T cells (not recorded which) from PBMCs. The J gene is TRBJ2-3, the V gene TRBV20-1, with a possible D match to TRBD1 (5 bases). The CDR3 DNA reads as TGCAGTGCTTCCATAACAGGCAGCACAGATACGCAGTATTTT. Its protein is CSASITGSTDTQYF.